A single sample gave rise to the 2 T cell receptor beta chains below, sequenced in a study of a mutant IDH1 vaccine in newly diagnosed glioma. TCRdb keeps only in-frame clones here, not all; method: immunoSEQ multiplex PCR. This sample has some 32,000 clones, with around 90% found just once. For these TCRs, the target antigens are not known. Regarding time point: week 47, end of study. The content of each vaccine dose was 300 ug of mutant IDH1 20-mer peptide, and topical imiquimod accompanied it. Sequences were derived from PBMCs, sampled from a glioma patient whose treatment included an IDH1 peptide vaccine. The receptors shown here come from a man aged 35-49 years with glioma.

This rearrangement joins TRBV2 to TRBJ2-2; D gene ambiguous. The CDR3 is 13 amino acids. Germline V gives CDR1 SNHLY, CDR2 FYNNEI. Trimming took off 7 bases at V and 5 bases at J, with 11 bases between the two ends. The CDR3 loop is CASNAPVTGELFF. Written as DNA, the CDR3 is TGTGCCAGCAATGCCCCAGTAACCGGGGAGCTGTTTTTT. Full variable domain (missing parts from reference TRBV2 and TRBJ2-2): EPEVTQTPSHQVTQMGQEVILRCVPISNHLYFYWYRQILGQKVEFLVSFYNNEISEKSEIFDDQFSVERPDGSNFTLKIRSTKLEDSAMYFCASNAPVTGELFFGEGSRLTVL.

The chain is built from TRBV28 and TRBJ2-5, with D possibly matching TRBD2 (6 bases). The V end lost 10 bases, the J end lost 4 bases, and 16 bases lay between the germline ends. Germline CDR1 is MDHEN and CDR2 is SYDVKM. CDR3 length equals 13 residues. The CDR3 loop reads CATIAGGRETQYF. In DNA form, the CDR3 reads TGTGCCACCATCGCCGGGGGAAGAGAGACCCAGTACTTC. The variable domain in full, with the rest retrieved from reference TRBV28 and TRBJ2-5, is DVKVTQSSRYLVKRTGEKVFLECVQDMDHENMFWYRQDPGLGLRLIYFSYDVKMKEKGDIPEGYSVSREKKERFSLILESASTNQTSMYLCATIAGGRETQYFGPGTRLLVL.